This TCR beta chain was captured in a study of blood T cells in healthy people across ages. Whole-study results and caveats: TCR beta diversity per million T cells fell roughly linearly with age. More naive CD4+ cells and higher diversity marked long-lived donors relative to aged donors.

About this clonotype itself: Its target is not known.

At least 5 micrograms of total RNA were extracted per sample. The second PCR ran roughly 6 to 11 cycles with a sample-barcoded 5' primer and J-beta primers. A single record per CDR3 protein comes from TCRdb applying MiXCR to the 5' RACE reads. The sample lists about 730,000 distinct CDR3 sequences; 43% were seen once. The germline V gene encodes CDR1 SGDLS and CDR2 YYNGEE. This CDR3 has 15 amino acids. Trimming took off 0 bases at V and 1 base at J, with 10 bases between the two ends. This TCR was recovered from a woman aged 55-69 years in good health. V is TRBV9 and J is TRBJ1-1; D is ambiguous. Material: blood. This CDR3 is CASSVAPDQNTEAFF. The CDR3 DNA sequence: TGTGCCAGCAGCGTAGCCCCGGACCAGAACACTGAAGCTTTCTTT.